These 22 T cell receptor beta chains were all obtained from the same sample, sequenced in a study of T-cell reconstitution after alpha-beta-depleted transplantation in children. The TCRbeta library incorporated unique molecular identifiers. Each CDR3 protein gets one entry after TCRdb re-called the PCR reads with MiXCR. The table records some 280,000 distinct CDR3 sequences, approximately 9.6% of them present only once. The specimen was PBMCs from the stem cell graft donor, collected from the stem cell graft. These receptor sequences come from a human donor who donated a stem cell graft to a child with SCID.

The rearrangement joins TRBV27 to TRBJ2-7; no clear D gene. In germline, CDR1 is MNHEY, CDR2 SMNVEV (reference sequence). V was pared by 8 bases and J by 3 bases, with 14 bases between. This CDR3 has 13 residues. DNA of the CDR3: TGTGCCAGCCGAGCCTTTGGGCTCTACGAGCAGTACTTC. It encodes CASRAFGLYEQYF.

This clonotype was picked up a small number of times. This chain uses TRBV5-1 with TRBJ2-5; the D is unclear. V was shortened by 0 bases and J by 0 bases, with 12 bases between the two germline ends. The length of the CDR3 is 16 residues. The germline CDR1 and CDR2 sequences are SGHRS and YFSETQ. The CDR3 region is CASSLEGLVYQETQYF. CDR3 coding DNA: TGCGCCAGCAGCTTGGAGGGCCTAGTCTACCAAGAGACCCAGTACTTC.

This clonotype showed up just a few times. This rearrangement joins TRBV27 to TRBJ2-4, with D possibly matching TRBD2 (5 bases). CDR3 length equals 14 residues. Trimming stripped 4 bases from V and 2 bases from J, with 9 bases between. Germline CDR1 reads MNHEY; CDR2 reads SMNVEV (reference sequence). The CDR3 coding sequence is TGTGCCAGCAGTTCGGCCGGGACCAAAAACATTCAGTACTTC. It yields the protein CASSSAGTKNIQYF.

This clonotype was seen a handful of times. The rearrangement joins TRBV10-3 to TRBJ2-1; TRBD2 aligns across 8 bases. From germline, CDR1 is ENHRY and CDR2 SYGVKD. The junction had 4 bases not matched to a gene; V was cut back by 2 bases and J by 4 bases. The CDR3 contains 15 residues. The CDR3 here is CAISEVRGGYNEQFF. CDR3 sequence (DNA): TGTGCCATCAGTGAGGTTCGCGGGGGGTACAATGAGCAGTTCTTC.

The CDR3 nucleotides are TGCGCCAGCAGCCAGGACAGAGTAACCGGGGAGCTGTTTTTT. Protein: CASSQDRVTGELFF. V usage is TRBV5-1 and J usage is TRBJ2-2; tentative D call: TRBD1 (6 bases). V lost 4 bases and J lost 5, with 12 bases in between. This CDR3 has 14 amino acids. The V gene's germline CDR1 is SGHRS and CDR2 YFSETQ.

The CDR3 protein is CAISESPAAYEQYF. The CDR3 coding sequence is TGTGCCATCAGTGAGTCCCCAGCGGCCTACGAGCAGTACTTC. This chain joins TRBV10-3 and TRBJ2-7, with a possible D match to TRBD2 (5 bases). From germline, CDR1 is ENHRY and CDR2 SYGVKD. The CDR3 has 14 residues. Deletions cut 0 bases from V and 2 bases from J, with 8 bases between.

Written as DNA, the CDR3 is TGTGCCAGCACAACCCATAATTCAGGTGGACCCCTCCACTTT. This gives the protein CASTTHNSGGPLHF. The chain recombines TRBV12-3 or TRBV12-4 with TRBJ1-6; D not certain. The CDR3 is 14 amino acids. V lost 7 bases and J 12 bases, leaving 19 bases between the germline ends.

This clonotype was counted at least ten times. The chain joins TRBV5-1 to TRBJ2-5; TRBD2 might be the D (5 bases). Per the germline V gene, CDR1 is SGHRS and CDR2 is YFSETQ. This CDR3 is 15 amino acids long. V was clipped by 1 base and J by 3 bases, with 13 bases between them. This CDR3 is CASSLRGSGEETQYF. The CDR3 DNA follows: TGCGCCAGCAGCTTGAGAGGGTCTGGAGAAGAGACCCAGTACTTC.

V is TRBV7-8 and J is TRBJ2-1; D may match TRBD1 or TRBD2 (6 bases each). V dropped 5 bases and J dropped 7 bases, with 24 bases sitting between them. CDR3 size: 17 residues. Germline V gene sequence: CDR1 SGHVS, CDR2 FQNEAQ. CDR3 DNA sequence: TGTGCCAGCAGCGCGGAGGGGTGGCAGGGGCGTACGAATGAGCAGTTCTTC. Its translation: CASSAEGWQGRTNEQFF.

J is TRBJ2-3 and V is TRBV18; the match to TRBD2 covers 15 bases. Trimming cost V 1 base and J 4 bases; bases outside gene matches: 6. This CDR3 region has 18 residues. Germline lookup yields CDR1 KGHSH and CDR2 LQKENI. The CDR3 loop reads CASSPLRTSGGASDTQYF. For the CDR3, the DNA is TGTGCCAGCTCACCACTGAGGACTAGCGGGGGGGCTTCAGATACGCAGTATTTT.

This chain's CDR3 is CASSEALVSSYGYTF. Written as DNA, the CDR3 is TGTGCCAGCAGTGAAGCGCTGGTCAGTTCTTATGGCTACACCTTC. The rearrangement joins TRBV6-1 to TRBJ1-2, with D hard to call. The length of the CDR3 is 15 residues. Germline V gene data show CDR1 as MNHNS and CDR2 as SASEGT. Trimming pared 0 bases from V and 5 bases from J, leaving 13 bases between.

This clonotype showed up just a few times. The chain recombines TRBV10-3 with TRBJ1-4, with 7 bases matching TRBD1. There are 15 residues in the CDR3. Germline CDR1 reads ENHRY; CDR2 reads SYGVKD. With V trimmed by 2 bases and J by 4 bases, 4 bases remained unmatched. CDR3 DNA sequence: TGTGCCATCAGTGAGGCGGGACAGCGTAATGAAAAACTGTTTTTT. Amino acid sequence: CAISEAGQRNEKLFF.

The sample holds many counts of this clonotype. The gene calls are TRBV12-3 or TRBV12-4 and TRBJ1-6; D remains ambiguous. Between the trimmed V and J ends, which lost 8 bases and 6 bases, there was a span of 14 bases. The length of the CDR3 is 14 residues. CDR3 in amino acids: CASQPGLSNSPLHF. The CDR3 coding sequence is TGTGCCAGCCAGCCCGGACTTTCTAATTCACCCCTCCACTTT.

The chain couples TRBV11-2 to TRBJ1-6; a weak D match, TRBD1 (5 bases). Germline assignment: CDR1 SGHAT and CDR2 FQNNGV. V was trimmed by 4 bases and J by 5 bases, leaving 9 bases between them. The CDR3 sequence is 14 residues long. The CDR3 DNA follows: TGTGCCAGCAGCTCGAGGGGTAATAATTCACCCCTCCACTTT. This encodes CASSSRGNNSPLHF.

This clonotype showed up just a few times. The V gene is TRBV6-1, the J gene TRBJ1-1, with a tentative D call TRBD1 (6 bases). The germline gives CDR1 MNHNS, CDR2 SASEGT. The CDR3 runs to 13 residues. Trimming left V 11 bases short and J 0 bases short, with 13 bases between. CDR3 in amino acids: CAAQDRLNTEAFF. The CDR3 coding sequence is TGTGCCGCCCAGGACAGATTGAACACTGAAGCTTTCTTT.

A few counts support this clonotype. DNA of the CDR3: TGTGCCAGCAGTATCGGACAGGCTCGGGAGCAGTACTTC. Protein product: CASSIGQAREQYF. J is TRBJ2-7 and V is TRBV12-3 or TRBV12-4, with 7 bases that match TRBD1. The CDR3 has 13 residues. V shed 5 bases and J 7 bases; nucleotides not matched to a gene: 8.

In its sample, this clonotype was seen a few times. The chain employs TRBV14 and TRBJ1-2; TRBD1 is a possible D gene (5 bases). The germline CDR1 and CDR2 sequences are SGHDN and FVKESK. CDR3 length: 15 amino acids. Trimming took off 0 bases at V and 8 bases at J, with 16 bases between the two ends. As DNA, the CDR3 is TGTGCCAGCAGCCAAGAGTCTCAGGGCCCCTGGGGCTACACCTTC. It is translated as CASSQESQGPWGYTF.

In its sample, this clonotype was seen many times. This chain uses TRBV4-2 with TRBJ1-1; D is ambiguous. Looked up from germline, CDR1 is LGHNA and CDR2 is YNFKEQ. The CDR3 consists of 16 residues. V lost 4 bases, J lost 5 bases, and 20 bases lay in between. DNA for the CDR3: TGTGCCAGCAGCCGAGAAACTACCCCGGGAGGAACTGAAGCTTTCTTT. It encodes CASSRETTPGGTEAFF.

This clonotype was seen ten or more times. The genes are TRBV7-2 and TRBJ2-1; 9 positions agree with TRBD2. Germline lookup yields CDR1 SGHTA and CDR2 FQGNSA. The CDR3 spans 17 residues. The V segment lost 6 bases and the J segment 10 bases; nucleotides outside the gene matches: 19. Here the CDR3 DNA reads TGTGCCAGCAGTCCGGGACTAGCTTTTGGTTACGGACGCGAGCAGTTCTTC. It translates to CASSPGLAFGYGREQFF.

This chain joins TRBV7-2 and TRBJ1-1; D possibly corresponds to TRBD1 (6 bases). Germline CDR1 and CDR2: SGHTA and FQGNSA. The CDR3 contains 13 residues. Trimming removed 6 bases from V and 4 bases from J, with 12 bases in between. The CDR3 sequence: CASRTGLSTEAFF. The CDR3 DNA reads TGTGCCAGCAGAACAGGGTTAAGCACTGAAGCTTTCTTT. Complete variable domain (other parts from reference TRBV7-2 and TRBJ1-1): GAGVSQSPSNKVTEKGKDVELRCDPISGHTALYWYRQSLGQGLEFLIYFQGNSAPDKSGLPSDRFSAERTGGSVSTLTIQRTQQEDSAVYLCASRTGLSTEAFFGQGTRLTVV.

This clonotype has more than one count but fewer than ten. V is TRBV29-1 and J is TRBJ2-7; D ambiguous. Germline CDR1 is SQVTM and CDR2 is ANQGSEA. Trimming cost V 0 bases and J 1 base, with 7 bases left between them. The CDR3 has 13 residues. This chain's CDR3 is CSVEDGQSYEQYF. The DNA of the CDR3 is TGCAGCGTTGAAGACGGCCAATCCTACGAGCAGTACTTC.

This rearrangement joins TRBV12-3 or TRBV12-4 to TRBJ1-1; the D is unclear. V was shortened by 7 bases and J by 4 bases, with 13 bases between the two germline ends. The CDR3 consists of 13 residues. The CDR3 spells CASTAGRATEAFF. The DNA of the CDR3 is TGTGCCAGCACTGCGGGAAGGGCCACTGAAGCTTTCTTT.